These 2 T cell receptor beta chains share one sample of origin, sequenced in a study of blood T cell repertoires in COVID-19. Measured with immunoSEQ multiplex PCR; TCRdb has only the in-frame clones, and not every one. This sample has around 130,000 clones, with approximately 86% found just once. The sequencing input was PBMCs or T cells enriched from blood (not recorded which). All receptors derive from a woman aged 50 to 60 who had recovered from COVID-19.

The rearrangement links TRBV27 to TRBJ1-5; D is uncertain. Germline CDR1 and CDR2: MNHEY and SMNVEV (reference sequence). There are 17 residues in the CDR3. V was clipped by 4 bases and J by 3 bases, with 19 bases between them. CDR3 in amino acids: CASSSTGLAADNQPQHF. The CDR3 nucleotides read TGTGCCAGCAGTTCCACCGGACTGGCGGCTGACAATCAGCCCCAGCATTTT.

This clone was seen only once. The V call is TRBV6-5, the J call TRBJ2-5; D remains unclear. The V end was cut by 7 bases, the J end by 4 bases, with 10 bases between. The CDR3 is 12 amino acids. Germline-derived CDR1 and CDR2 are MNHEY and SVGAGI. CDR3 bases: TGTGCCAGCACCGATTCCGGAGAGACCCAGTACTTC. Translation gives CASTDSGETQYF.